A single T cell receptor (beta chain) is shown here with its context. These data come from a study of blood T cell repertoires in COVID-19. Study overall: The origin of the acute and convalescent COVID-19 samples was the United States, Italy and Spain. In each case, the material was cDNA or gDNA derived from T cells, B-cell-depleted T cells, or PBMCs.

Original handling: By means of reference gene primer amplification, nucleated cell counts were estimated. Method: immunoSEQ multiplex PCR; TCRdb's copy keeps in-frame clones and lacks some. Clonal size and the V and J genes are those of that table, whereas D and trimming came from the DNA. This sample has some 170,000 clones, with around 85% found just once. The V gene end was trimmed by 5 bases and the J gene end by 10 bases; junction bases not matched to a gene: 10. This CDR3 has 15 amino acids. From germline, CDR1 is LNHDA and CDR2 SQIVND (reference sequence). This chain uses TRBV19 with TRBJ1-6; 8 nucleotides line up with TRBD1. The sequence came from a man aged 60 to 75 with active or convalescent COVID-19. Input material: peripheral blood. The DNA of the CDR3 is TGTGCCAGTAGTGCTACAGTGACAGGGGAATCACCCCTCCACTTT. Protein product: CASSATVTGESPLHF.